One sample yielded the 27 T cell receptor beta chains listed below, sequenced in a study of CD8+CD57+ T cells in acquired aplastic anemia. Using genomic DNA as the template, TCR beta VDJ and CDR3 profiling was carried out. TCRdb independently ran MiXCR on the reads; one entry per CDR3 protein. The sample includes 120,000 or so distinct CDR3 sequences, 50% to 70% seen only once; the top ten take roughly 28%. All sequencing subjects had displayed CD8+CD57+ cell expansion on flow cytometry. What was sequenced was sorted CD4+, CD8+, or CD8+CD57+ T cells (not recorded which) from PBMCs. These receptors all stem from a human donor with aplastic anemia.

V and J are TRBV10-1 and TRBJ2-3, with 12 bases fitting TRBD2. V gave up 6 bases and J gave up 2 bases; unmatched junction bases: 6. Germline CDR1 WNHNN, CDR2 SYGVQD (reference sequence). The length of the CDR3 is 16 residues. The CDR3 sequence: CASSGLAGLVTDTQYF. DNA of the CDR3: TGCGCCAGCAGCGGACTAGCGGGATTGGTCACAGATACGCAGTATTTT.

CDR3 bases: TGCGCCACCCCGGGACAGGGGAATGAGCAGTTCTTC. Translated, it gives CATPGQGNEQFF. V gene TRBV5-1 combines with J gene TRBJ2-1; 10 positions agree with TRBD1. This CDR3 region has 12 residues. From germline, CDR1 is SGHRS and CDR2 YFSETQ. The trim removed 9 bases at V and 7 bases at J, leaving 4 bases unmatched.

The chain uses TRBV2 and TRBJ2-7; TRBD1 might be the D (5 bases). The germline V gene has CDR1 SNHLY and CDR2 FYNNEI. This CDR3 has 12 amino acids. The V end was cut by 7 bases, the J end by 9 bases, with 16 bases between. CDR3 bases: TGTGCCAGCACGCAATCGACAGTCGCGCAGTACTTC. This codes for CASTQSTVAQYF.

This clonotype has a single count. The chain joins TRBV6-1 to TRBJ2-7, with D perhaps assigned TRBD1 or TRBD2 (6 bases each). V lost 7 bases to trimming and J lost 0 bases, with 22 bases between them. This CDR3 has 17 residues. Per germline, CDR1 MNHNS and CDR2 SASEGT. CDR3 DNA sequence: TGTGCCAGCAAGTGGAAGCTGTTGGGGGGCCGCTCCTACGAGCAGTACTTC. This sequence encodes CASKWKLLGGRSYEQYF.

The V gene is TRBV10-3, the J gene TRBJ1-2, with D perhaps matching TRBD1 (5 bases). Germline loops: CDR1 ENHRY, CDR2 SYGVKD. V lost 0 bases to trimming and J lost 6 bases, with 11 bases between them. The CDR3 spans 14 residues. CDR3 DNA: TGTGCCATCAGTGAGTCGCGGGGGGTGCATGGCTACACCTTC. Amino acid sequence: CAISESRGVHGYTF.

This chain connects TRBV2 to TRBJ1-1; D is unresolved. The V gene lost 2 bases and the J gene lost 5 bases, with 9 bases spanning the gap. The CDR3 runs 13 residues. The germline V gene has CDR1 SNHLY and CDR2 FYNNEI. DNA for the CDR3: TGTGCCAGCAGTGAAATCGCCGGGACTGAAGCTTTCTTT. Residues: CASSEIAGTEAFF.

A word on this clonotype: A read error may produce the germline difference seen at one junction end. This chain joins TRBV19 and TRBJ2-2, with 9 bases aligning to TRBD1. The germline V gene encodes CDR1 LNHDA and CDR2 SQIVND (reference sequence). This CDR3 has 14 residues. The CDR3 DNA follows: TGTGTCAGTAGAACAGGGGGCAGTATCGGGGAGCTGTTTTTT. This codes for CVSRTGGSIGELFF.

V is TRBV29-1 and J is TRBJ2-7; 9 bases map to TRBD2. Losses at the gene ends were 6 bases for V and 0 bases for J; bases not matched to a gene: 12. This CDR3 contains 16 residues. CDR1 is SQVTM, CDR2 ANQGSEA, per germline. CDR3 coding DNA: TGCAGCGTACTTGGTGGGCGGGAGGGCCGCTCCTACGAGCAGTACTTC. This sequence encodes CSVLGGREGRSYEQYF.

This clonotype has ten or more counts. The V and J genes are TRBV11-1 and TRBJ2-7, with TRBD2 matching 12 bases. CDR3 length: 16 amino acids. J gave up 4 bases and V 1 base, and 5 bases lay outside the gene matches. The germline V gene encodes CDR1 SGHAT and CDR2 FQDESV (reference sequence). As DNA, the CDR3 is TGTGCCAGCAGCTTAGGTGGACTAGCGGGACTGTACGAGCAGTACTTC. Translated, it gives CASSLGGLAGLYEQYF.

CDR3 nucleotide sequence: TGTGCCAGTCCCCCGGGACAGTATGGCTACACCTTC. The encoded protein is CASPPGQYGYTF. The V call is TRBV19, the J call TRBJ1-2; 7 bases are a match to TRBD1. The CDR3 has 12 amino acids. V was pared by 8 bases and J by 5 bases, with 5 bases of the junction left unmatched. In germline, CDR1 is LNHDA, CDR2 SQIVND (reference sequence).

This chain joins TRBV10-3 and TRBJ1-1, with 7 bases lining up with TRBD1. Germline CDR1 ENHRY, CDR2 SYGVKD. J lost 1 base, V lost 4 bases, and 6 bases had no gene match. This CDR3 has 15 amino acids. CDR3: CAISARQGPNTEAFF. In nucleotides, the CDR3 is TGTGCCATCAGTGCCCGACAGGGACCGAACACTGAAGCTTTCTTT.

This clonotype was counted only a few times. The CDR3 region has the DNA TGTGCCACCAGCAATGGGGGCGCAGATACGCAGTATTTT. The encoded protein is CATSNGGADTQYF. The chain recombines TRBV15 with TRBJ2-3, with TRBD1 as a possible D gene (6 bases). Germline lookup yields CDR1 LNHNV and CDR2 YYDKDF (reference sequence). The CDR3 is 13 amino acids. Trimming took 4 bases from V and 4 from J, leaving 9 bases between them.

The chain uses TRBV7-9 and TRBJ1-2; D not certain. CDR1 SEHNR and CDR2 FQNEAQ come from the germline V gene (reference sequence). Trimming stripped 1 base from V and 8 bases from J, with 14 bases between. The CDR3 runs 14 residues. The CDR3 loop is CASSLVVGLRGYTF. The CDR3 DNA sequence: TGTGCCAGCAGCTTAGTTGTCGGACTTCGAGGCTACACCTTC.

DNA of the CDR3: TGTGCCACCAGCAGTAGGACAGGGGGGCGAACTGAAGCTTTCTTT. Protein product: CATSSRTGGRTEAFF. The chain employs TRBV15 and TRBJ1-1; TRBD1 matches 10 bases. Germline CDR1 and CDR2: LNHNV and YYDKDF (reference sequence). The V segment lost 3 bases and the J segment 5 bases; nucleotides outside the gene matches: 6. The length of the CDR3 is 15 residues.

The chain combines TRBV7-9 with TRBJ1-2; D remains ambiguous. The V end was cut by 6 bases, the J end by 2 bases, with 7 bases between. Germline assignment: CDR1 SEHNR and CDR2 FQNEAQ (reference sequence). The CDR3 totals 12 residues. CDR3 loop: CASSGENYGYTF. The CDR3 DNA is TGTGCCAGCAGTGGGGAAAACTATGGCTACACCTTC.

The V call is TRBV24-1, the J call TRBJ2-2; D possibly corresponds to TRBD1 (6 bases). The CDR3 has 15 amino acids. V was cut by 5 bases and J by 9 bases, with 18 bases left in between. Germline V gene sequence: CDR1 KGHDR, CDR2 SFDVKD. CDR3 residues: CATSGPGQNSRELFF. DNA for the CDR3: TGTGCCACCAGTGGGCCGGGACAAAACTCGCGGGAGCTGTTTTTT.

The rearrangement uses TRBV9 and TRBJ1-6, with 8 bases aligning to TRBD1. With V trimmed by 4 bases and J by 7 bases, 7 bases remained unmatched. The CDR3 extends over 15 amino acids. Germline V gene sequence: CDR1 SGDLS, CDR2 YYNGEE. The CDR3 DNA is TGTGCCAGCAGCAAACGGACAGGGCTGAATTCACCCCTCCACTTT. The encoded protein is CASSKRTGLNSPLHF.

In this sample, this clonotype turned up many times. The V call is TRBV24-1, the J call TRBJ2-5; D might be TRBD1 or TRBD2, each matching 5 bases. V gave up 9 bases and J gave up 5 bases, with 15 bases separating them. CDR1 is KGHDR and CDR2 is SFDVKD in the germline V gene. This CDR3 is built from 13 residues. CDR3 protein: CATALGRGETQYF. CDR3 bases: TGTGCCACCGCTTTGGGGCGCGGGGAGACCCAGTACTTC.

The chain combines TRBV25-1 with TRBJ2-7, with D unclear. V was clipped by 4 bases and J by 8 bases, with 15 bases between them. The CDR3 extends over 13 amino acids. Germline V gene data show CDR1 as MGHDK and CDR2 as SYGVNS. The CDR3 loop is CASSVQIETKQYF. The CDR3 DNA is TGTGCCAGCAGTGTACAGATCGAGACCAAGCAGTACTTC.

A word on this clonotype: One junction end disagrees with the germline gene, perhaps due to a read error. CDR3 coding DNA: TGCAGTGCTAGAGATCGTCTAGCGGGAACCTACAATGAGCGGTTCTTC. It is translated as CSARDRLAGTYNERFF. The chain uses TRBV20-1 and TRBJ2-1, with 9 nucleotides matching TRBD2. The CDR3 length is 16 residues. Germline V CDR1 and CDR2: DFQATT, SNEGSKA (reference sequence).

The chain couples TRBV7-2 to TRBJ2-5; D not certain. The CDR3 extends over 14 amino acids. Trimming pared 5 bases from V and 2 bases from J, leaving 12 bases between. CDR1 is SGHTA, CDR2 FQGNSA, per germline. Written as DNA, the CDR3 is TGTGCCAGCAGCCAAACCGGACCACAAGAGACCCAGTACTTC. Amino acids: CASSQTGPQETQYF.

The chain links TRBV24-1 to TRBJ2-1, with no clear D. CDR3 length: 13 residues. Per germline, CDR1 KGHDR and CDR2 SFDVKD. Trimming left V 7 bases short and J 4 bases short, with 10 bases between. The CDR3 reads CATRGGTYNEQFF. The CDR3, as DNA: TGTGCCACCAGGGGTGGCACTTACAATGAGCAGTTCTTC.

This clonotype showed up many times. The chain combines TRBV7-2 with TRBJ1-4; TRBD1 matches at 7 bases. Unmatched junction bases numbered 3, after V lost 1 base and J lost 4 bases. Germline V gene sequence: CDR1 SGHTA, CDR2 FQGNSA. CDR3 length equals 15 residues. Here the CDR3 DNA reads TGTGCCAGCAGCTTAGTGACAGGGTTTAATGAAAAACTGTTTTTT. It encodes CASSLVTGFNEKLFF.

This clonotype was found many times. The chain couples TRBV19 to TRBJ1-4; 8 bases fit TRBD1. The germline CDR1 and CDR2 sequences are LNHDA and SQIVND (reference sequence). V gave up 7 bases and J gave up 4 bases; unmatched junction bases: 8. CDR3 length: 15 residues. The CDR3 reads CASISRDRSNEKLFF. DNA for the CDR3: TGTGCCAGTATCAGCCGGGACAGGAGTAATGAAAAACTGTTTTTT.

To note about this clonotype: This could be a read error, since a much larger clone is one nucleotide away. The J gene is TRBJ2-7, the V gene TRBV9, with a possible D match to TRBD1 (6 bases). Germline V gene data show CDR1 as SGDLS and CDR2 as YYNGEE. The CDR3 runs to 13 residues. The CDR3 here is CASSSGAGYDQYF. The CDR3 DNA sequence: TGTGCCAGCAGCTCAGGGGCAGGCTACGATCAGTACTTC.

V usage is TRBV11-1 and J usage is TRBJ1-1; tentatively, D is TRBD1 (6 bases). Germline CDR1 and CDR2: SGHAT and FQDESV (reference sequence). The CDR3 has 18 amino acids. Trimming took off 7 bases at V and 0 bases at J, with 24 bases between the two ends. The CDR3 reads CASNGRALRQELNTEAFF. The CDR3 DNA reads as TGTGCCAGCAATGGAAGAGCTTTACGACAGGAGTTGAACACTGAAGCTTTCTTT.

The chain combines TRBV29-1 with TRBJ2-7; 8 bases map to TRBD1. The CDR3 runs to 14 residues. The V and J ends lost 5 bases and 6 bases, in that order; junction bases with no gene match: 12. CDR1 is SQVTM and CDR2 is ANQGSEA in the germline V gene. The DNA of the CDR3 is TGCAGCGTTTCCCCGTCCGGGACAGGCCGCGAGCAGTACTTC. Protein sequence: CSVSPSGTGREQYF.